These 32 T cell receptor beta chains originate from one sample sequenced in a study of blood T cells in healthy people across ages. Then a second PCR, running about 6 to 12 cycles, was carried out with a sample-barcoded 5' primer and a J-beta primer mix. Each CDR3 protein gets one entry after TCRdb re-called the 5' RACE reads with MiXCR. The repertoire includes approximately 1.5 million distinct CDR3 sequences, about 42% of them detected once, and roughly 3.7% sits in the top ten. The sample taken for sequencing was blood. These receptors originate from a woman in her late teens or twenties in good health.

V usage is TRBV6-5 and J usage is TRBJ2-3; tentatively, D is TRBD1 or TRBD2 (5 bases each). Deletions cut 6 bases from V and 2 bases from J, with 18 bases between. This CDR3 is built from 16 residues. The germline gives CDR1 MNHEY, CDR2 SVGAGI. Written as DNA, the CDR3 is TGTGCCAGCAGCCCGGGACGAGCGGAGAACACAGATACGCAGTATTTT. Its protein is CASSPGRAENTDTQYF.

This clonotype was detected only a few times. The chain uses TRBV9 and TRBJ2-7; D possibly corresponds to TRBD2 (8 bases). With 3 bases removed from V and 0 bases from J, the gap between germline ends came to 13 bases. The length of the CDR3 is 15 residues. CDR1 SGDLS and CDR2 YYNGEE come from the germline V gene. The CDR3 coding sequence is TGTGCCAGCAGCGCCGGGGGGGACAGCTCCTACGAGCAGTACTTC. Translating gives CASSAGGDSSYEQYF. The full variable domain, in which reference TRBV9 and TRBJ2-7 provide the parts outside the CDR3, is DSGVTQTPKHLITATGQRVTLRCSPRSGDLSVYWYQQSLDQGLQFLIQYYNGEERAKGNILERFSAQQFPDLHSELNLSSLELGDSALYFCASSAGGDSSYEQYFGPGTRLTVT.

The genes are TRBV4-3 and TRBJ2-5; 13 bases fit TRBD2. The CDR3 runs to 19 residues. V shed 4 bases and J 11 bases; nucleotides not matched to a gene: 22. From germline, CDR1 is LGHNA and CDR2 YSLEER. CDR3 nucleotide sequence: TGCGCCAGCAGCCGAGAAAGGACTAGCGGGAGAAAGAGGGGGGGTGAGCAGTACTTC. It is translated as CASSRERTSGRKRGGEQYF.

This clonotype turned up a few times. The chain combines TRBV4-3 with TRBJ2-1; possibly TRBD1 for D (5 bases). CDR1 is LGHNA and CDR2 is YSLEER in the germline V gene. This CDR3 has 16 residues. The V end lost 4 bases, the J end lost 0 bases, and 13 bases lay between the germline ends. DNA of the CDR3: TGCGCCAGCAGCCGATGGGGCGAAAGCTCCTACAATGAGCAGTTCTTC. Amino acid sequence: CASSRWGESSYNEQFF.

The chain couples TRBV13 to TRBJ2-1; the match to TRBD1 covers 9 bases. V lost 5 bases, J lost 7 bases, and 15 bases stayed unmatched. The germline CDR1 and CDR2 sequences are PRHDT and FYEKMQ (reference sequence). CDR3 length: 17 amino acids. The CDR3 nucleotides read TGTGCCAGCAGCCCAGGCGGCTTAGGGACAGGGTTGAATGAGCAGTTCTTC. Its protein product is CASSPGGLGTGLNEQFF.

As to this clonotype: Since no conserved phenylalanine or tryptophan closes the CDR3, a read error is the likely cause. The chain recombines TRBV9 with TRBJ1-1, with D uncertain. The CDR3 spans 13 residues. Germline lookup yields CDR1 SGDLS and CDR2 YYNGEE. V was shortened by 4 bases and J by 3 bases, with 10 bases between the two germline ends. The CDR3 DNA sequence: TGTGCCAGCAGCCAAACAGCGTACACTGAAGCTTTCTCT. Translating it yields CASSQTAYTEAFS.

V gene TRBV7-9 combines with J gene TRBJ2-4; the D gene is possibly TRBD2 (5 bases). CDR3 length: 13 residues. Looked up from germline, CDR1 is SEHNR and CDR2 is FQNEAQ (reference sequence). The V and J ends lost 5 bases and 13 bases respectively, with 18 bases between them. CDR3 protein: CASSPRGSYGQYF. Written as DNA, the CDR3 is TGTGCCAGCAGCCCCCGAGGGTCCTACGGGCAGTACTTC.

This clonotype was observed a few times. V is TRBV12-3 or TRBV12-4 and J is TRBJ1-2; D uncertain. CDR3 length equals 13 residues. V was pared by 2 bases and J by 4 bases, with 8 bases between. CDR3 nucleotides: TGTGCCAGCAGTTTAAGTCGGGGCTATGGCTACACCTTC. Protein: CASSLSRGYGYTF.

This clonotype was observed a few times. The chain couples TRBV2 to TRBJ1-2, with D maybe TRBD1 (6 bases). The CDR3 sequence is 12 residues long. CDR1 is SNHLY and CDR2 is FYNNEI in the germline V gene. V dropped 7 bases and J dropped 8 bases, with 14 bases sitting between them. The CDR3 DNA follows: TGTGCCAGCAACAGGGAAGGGGACGGCTACACCTTC. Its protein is CASNREGDGYTF.

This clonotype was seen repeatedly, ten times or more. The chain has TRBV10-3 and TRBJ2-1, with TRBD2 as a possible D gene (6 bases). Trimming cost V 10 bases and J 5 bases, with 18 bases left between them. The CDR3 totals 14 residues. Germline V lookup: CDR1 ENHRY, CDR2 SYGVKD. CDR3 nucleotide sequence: TGTGCCAGCCAGCCCGGGACGGGGGACAATGAGCAGTTCTTC. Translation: CASQPGTGDNEQFF.

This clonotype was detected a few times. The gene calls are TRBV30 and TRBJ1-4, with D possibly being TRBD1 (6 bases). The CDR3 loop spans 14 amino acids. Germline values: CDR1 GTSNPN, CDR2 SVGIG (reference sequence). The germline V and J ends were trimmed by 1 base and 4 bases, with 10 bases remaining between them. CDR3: CAWSATGSNEKLFF. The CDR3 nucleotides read TGTGCCTGGAGTGCGACAGGTAGTAATGAAAAACTGTTTTTT.

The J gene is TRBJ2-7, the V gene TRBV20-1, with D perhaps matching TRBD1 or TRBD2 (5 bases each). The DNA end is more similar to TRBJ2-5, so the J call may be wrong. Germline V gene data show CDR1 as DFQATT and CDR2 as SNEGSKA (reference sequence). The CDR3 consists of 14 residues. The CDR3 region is CSAEKGPMSETQYF. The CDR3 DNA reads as TGCAGTGCGGAAAAGGGACCAATGTCGGAGACCCAGTACTTC.

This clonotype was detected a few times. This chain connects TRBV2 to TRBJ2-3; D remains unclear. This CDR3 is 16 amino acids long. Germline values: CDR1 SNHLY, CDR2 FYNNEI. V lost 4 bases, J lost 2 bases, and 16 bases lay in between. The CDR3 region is CASSAPRRHYTDTQYF. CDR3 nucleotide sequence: TGTGCCAGCAGTGCTCCGAGGAGACACTACACAGATACGCAGTATTTT.

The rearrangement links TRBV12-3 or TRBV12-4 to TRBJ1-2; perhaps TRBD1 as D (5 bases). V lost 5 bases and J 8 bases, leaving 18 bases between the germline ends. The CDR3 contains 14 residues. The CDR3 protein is CASSVADTLRGYTF. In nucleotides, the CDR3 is TGTGCCAGCAGTGTCGCGGACACCCTTAGGGGCTACACCTTC.

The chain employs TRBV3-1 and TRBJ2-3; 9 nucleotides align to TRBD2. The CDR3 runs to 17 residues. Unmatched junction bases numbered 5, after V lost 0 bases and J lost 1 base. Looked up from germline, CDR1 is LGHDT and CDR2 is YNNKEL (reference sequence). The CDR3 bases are TGTGCCAGCAGCCAAGATCTTCTAGCGGGGCGCACAGATACGCAGTATTTT. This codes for CASSQDLLAGRTDTQYF.

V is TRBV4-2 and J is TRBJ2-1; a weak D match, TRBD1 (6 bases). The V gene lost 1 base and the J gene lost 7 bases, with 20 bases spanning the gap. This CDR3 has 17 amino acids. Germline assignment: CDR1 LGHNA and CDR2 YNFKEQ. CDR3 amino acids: CASSQALQGAIFNEQFF. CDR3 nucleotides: TGTGCCAGCAGCCAAGCCCTACAGGGAGCTATTTTTAATGAGCAGTTCTTC.

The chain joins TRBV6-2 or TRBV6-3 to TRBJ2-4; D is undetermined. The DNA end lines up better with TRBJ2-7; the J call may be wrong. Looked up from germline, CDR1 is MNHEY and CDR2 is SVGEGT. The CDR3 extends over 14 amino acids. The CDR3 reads CASSYSARAYEQYF. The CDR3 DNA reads TGTGCCAGCAGTTACTCAGCCAGAGCCTACGAGCAGTACTTC.

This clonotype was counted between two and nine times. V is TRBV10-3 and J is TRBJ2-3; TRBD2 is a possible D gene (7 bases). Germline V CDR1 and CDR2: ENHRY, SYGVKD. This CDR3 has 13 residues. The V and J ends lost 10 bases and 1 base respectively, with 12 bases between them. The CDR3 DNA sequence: TGTGCCACGTTAGGGGGGGGCACAGATACGCAGTATTTT. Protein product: CATLGGGTDTQYF.

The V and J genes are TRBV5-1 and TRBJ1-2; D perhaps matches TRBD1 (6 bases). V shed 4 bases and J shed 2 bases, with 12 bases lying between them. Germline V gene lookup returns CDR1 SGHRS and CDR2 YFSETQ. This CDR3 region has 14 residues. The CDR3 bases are TGCGCCAGCAGCATACAGGGAGACAACTATGGCTACACCTTC. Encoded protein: CASSIQGDNYGYTF.

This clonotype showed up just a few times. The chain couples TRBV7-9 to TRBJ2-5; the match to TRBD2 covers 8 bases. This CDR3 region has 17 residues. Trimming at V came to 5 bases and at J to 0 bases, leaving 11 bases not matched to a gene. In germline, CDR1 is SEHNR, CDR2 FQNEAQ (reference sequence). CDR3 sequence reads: CASSLTPGRGDQETQYF. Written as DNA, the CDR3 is TGTGCCAGCAGCCTCACCCCAGGGCGGGGGGACCAAGAGACCCAGTACTTC. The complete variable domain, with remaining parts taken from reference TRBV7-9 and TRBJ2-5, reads DTGVSQNPRHKITKRGQNVTFRCDPISEHNRLYWYRQTLGQGPEFLTYFQNEAQLEKSRLLSDRFSAERPKGSFSTLEIQRTEQGDSAMYLCASSLTPGRGDQETQYFGPGTRLLVL.

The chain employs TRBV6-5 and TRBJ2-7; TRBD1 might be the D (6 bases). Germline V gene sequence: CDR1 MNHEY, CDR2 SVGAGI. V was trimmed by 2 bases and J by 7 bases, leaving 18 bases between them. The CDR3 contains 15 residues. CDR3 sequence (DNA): TGTGCCAGCAGTTACCGAAACCACAGGGTAAATGAGCAGTACTTC. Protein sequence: CASSYRNHRVNEQYF.

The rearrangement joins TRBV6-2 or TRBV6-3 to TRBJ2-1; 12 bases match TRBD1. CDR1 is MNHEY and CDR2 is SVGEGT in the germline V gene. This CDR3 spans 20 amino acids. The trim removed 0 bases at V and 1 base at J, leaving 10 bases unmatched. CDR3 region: CASSYSSGTGGMWSYNEQFF. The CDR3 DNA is TGTGCCAGCAGTTACTCGTCCGGGACAGGGGGCATGTGGTCCTACAATGAGCAGTTCTTC.

CDR3 loop: CASSLLQGYTEAFF. The CDR3 region has the DNA TGCGCCAGCAGCTTATTACAGGGATACACTGAAGCTTTCTTT. This chain links TRBV5-1 with TRBJ1-1; TRBD1 is a possible D gene (6 bases). CDR1 and CDR2 from the germline V gene are SGHRS and YFSETQ. The ends were cut back, 2 bases at V and 3 bases at J, with 11 bases in the middle. The CDR3 consists of 14 residues.

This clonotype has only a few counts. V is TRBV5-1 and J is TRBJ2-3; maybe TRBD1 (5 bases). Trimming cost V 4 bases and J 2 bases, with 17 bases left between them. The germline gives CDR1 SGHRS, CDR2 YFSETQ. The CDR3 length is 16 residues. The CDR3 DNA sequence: TGCGCCAGCAGCCGCAGTGGGGCAGCTATCACAGATACGCAGTATTTT. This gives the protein CASSRSGAAITDTQYF.

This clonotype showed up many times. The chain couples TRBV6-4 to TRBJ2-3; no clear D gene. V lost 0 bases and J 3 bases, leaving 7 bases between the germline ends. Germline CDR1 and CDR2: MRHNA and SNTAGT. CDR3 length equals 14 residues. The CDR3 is CASSDSPGTDTQYF. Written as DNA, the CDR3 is TGTGCCAGCAGTGACTCGCCCGGGACAGATACGCAGTATTTT.

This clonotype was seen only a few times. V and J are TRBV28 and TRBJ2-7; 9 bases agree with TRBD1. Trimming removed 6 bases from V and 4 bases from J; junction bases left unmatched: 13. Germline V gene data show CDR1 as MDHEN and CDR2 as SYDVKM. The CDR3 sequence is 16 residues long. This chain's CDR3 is CASRPIGTGRDYEQYF. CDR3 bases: TGTGCCAGCAGGCCGATTGGGACAGGGAGAGATTACGAGCAGTACTTC.

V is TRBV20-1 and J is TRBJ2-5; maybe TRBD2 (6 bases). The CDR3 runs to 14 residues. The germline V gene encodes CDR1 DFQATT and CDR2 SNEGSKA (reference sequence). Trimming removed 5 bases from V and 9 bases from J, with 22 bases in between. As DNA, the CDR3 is TGCAGTGCTCCCCGCGGGGCTAGCGCCAGGGCCCAGTACTTC. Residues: CSAPRGASARAQYF.

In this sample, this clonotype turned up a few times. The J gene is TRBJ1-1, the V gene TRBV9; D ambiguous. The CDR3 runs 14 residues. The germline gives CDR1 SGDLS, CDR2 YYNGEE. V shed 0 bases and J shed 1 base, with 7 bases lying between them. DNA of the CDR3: TGTGCCAGCAGCGTAGGAATAGCGAACACTGAAGCTTTCTTT. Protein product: CASSVGIANTEAFF.

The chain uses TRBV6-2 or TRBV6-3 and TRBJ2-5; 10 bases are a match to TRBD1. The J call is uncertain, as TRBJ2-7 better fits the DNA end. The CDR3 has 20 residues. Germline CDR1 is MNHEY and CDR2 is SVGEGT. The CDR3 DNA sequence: TGTGCCAGCAGTTACTGGTGGGGACAGGGGAACCTAGCCTCAAACTACGAGCAGTACTTC. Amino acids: CASSYWWGQGNLASNYEQYF.

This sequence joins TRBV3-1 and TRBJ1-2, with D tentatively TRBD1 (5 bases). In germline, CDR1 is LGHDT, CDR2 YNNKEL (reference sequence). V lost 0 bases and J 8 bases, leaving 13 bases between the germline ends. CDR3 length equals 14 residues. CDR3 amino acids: CASSQDSGSGGYTF. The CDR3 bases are TGTGCCAGCAGCCAAGACTCAGGGTCCGGCGGCTACACCTTC.

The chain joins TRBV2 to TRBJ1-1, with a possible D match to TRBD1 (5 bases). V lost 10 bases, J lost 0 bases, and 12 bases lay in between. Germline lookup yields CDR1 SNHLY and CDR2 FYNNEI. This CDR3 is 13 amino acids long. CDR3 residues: CATMTEMNTEAFF. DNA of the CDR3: TGTGCCACCATGACAGAGATGAACACTGAAGCTTTCTTT.

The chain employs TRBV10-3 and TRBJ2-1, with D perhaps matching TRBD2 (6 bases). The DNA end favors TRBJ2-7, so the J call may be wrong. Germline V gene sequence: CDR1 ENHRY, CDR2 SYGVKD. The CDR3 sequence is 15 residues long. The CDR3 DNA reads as TGTGCCATCAGGAAGGAGGGAAGCTCCTACAATGAGCAGTACTTC. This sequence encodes CAIRKEGSSYNEQYF.